The clone carrying this T cell receptor beta chain was recorded at least ten times. This sample was included in a study of response to subunit inactivated influenza vaccine. MiXCR was run by TCRdb on the RT-PCR reads, yielding one entry per CDR3 protein. This table has 800,000 to 1,000,000 distinct CDR3 sequences, around 20% appearing once. CDR3 length: 14 amino acids. CDR1 is KGHDR, CDR2 SFDVKD, per germline. The V and J ends lost 1 base and 4 bases respectively, with 9 bases between them. The source is a man between 45 and 60 years old who received an inactivated influenza vaccine. The chain uses TRBV24-1 and TRBJ1-2; a weak D match, TRBD1 (6 bases). The specimen was PBMCs from blood, collected less than 6 days after vaccination. The CDR3 DNA follows: TGTGCCACCAGTGATTTACAGGGATTCTATGGCTACACCTTC. Translation gives CATSDLQGFYGYTF.